The clone carrying this TCR beta chain was seen a few times. Source study methods: Amplified reference gene primers provided the basis for estimating nucleated cell counts. Generated by immunoSEQ multiplex PCR, the TCRdb table keeps only in-frame clones and is missing some. V and J calls and clone size are those listed in that table; D and trimming were worked out from the DNA. The sample consists of just under 65,000 clones, about 86% of them appearing once. There are 16 residues in the CDR3. In germline, CDR1 is LGHNA, CDR2 YNFKEQ. The J segment lost 1 base and the V segment lost 4 bases, leaving 6 bases of the junction unmatched. These data come from a study of blood T cell repertoires in COVID-19. Looking at the study overall: Acute and convalescent COVID-19 samples came from the United States, Italy and Spain. Sources were T cells, B-cell-depleted T cells, or PBMCs; the material itself was cDNA or gDNA.

The sequence came from a human donor in a cohort sampled during active COVID-19. Sequencing was performed on peripheral blood. V usage is TRBV4-2 and J usage is TRBJ2-4; 8 nucleotides line up with TRBD1. CDR3: CASSPGQGSAKNIQYF. The CDR3 DNA is TGTGCCAGCAGCCCCGGACAGGGCAGCGCCAAAAACATTCAGTACTTC.